This TCR beta chain was documented in a study of T cells in Graves' hyperthyroidism and ophthalmopathy. Notes on this clonotype: The conserved final phenylalanine or tryptophan is absent from the CDR3, which likely points to a read error. The DNA is left out, because the CDR3 cannot be placed on it with certainty; the CDR3 is given as TCRdb lists it.

With a duration under 2 months, the hyperthyroidism was newly diagnosed in patients aged 18 to 65. CDR1 SEHNR and CDR2 FQNEAQ come from the germline V gene (reference sequence). A total of 9 residues make up the CDR3, ends included. Amplified TCR beta CDR3 regions derived from RNA transcripts. A first-round RT-PCR of the TCR CDR3 used the HTBI primer set. TCRdb analysed the multiplex PCR reads with MiXCR anew, one entry per CDR3 protein. The repertoire has some 510,000 distinct CDR3 sequences, 46% of them found once; the top ten carry just under 8.5%. J is TRBJ2-6 and V is TRBV7-9; TRBD1 is the table's D call and was not checked against the DNA. Source material: peripheral blood or thyroid tissue (not recorded which). The TCR sequence derives from a woman aged 18 to 35 with Graves' hyperthyroidism. The CDR3 spells CASSVGDAL.